The sequence of this T cell receptor (beta chain) was determined in a study of Ad26.COV2.S vaccination and SARS-CoV-2 variants. Here immunoSEQ multiplex PCR was the method, and the copy in TCRdb shows in-frame clones only, minus some. The repertoire includes around 300,000 clones, 85% to 90% of them detected once, and around 5% sits in the top ten. Treatment given: about 20 received Ad26.COV2.S at low or high dose, single or two shots; roughly five received placebo; per-sample allocation not given. Specimen acquisition occurred on day 63 following the initial vaccine or placebo injection. Its platform was an Ad26 vector, and its expressed antigen was Wuhan-strain SARS-CoV-2 spike. The CDR3 spans 14 residues. The V end lost 5 bases, the J end lost 5 bases, and 15 bases lay between the germline ends. Germline V gene sequence: CDR1 SGHTA, CDR2 FQGNSA.

The sequencing here drew on peripheral blood, taken in a trial of Ad26.COV2.S vaccine versus placebo. The origin of this receptor is a person aged 18 to 59 who received the Ad26.COV2.S COVID-19 vaccine or a placebo. This chain joins TRBV7-2 and TRBJ1-1, with D possibly matching TRBD1 (6 bases). CDR3: CASSVRQGWTEAFF. The CDR3 DNA reads as TGTGCCAGCAGCGTCCGCCAGGGGTGGACTGAAGCTTTCTTT.